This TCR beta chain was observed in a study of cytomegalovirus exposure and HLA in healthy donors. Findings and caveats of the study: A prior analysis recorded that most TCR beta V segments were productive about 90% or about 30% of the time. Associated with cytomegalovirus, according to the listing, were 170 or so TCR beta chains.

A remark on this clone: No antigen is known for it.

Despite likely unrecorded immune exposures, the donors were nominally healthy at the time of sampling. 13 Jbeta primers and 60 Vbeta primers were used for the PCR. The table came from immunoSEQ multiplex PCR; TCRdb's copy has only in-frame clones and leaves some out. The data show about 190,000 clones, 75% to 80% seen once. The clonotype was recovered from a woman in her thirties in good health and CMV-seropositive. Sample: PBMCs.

This CDR3 is CASSLRDSGNYGYTF. CDR3 DNA: TGTGCCAGCAGCCTCCGGGACTCCGGCAACTATGGCTACACCTTC. The chain employs TRBV6-5 and TRBJ1-2, with D maybe TRBD1 (5 bases). CDR1 MNHEY and CDR2 SVGAGI come from the germline V gene. Trimming removed 6 bases from V and 2 bases from J, with 16 bases in between. The CDR3 runs to 15 residues.